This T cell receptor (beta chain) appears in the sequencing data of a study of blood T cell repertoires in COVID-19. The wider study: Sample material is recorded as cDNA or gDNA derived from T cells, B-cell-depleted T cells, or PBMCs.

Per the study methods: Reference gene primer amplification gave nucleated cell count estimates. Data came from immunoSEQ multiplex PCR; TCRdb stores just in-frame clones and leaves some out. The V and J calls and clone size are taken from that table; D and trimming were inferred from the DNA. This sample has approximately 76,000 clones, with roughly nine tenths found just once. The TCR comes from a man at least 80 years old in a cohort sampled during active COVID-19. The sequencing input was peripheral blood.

DNA for the CDR3: TGTGCCAGCAGCCCAGACGGGACAGCTATTTATGGCTACACCTTC. Translation: CASSPDGTAIYGYTF. The V call is TRBV5-6, the J call TRBJ1-2, with TRBD1 identical over 7 bases. CDR1 is SGHDT, CDR2 YYEEEE, per germline. This CDR3 is 15 amino acids long. With V trimmed by 4 bases and J by 5 bases, 11 bases remained unmatched.